This T cell receptor (beta chain) was profiled in a study of shared clonotypes between healthy human individuals. General study results and limits: A handful of donors had roughly 5.2% of their naive CD4 clonotypes in common.

The data were produced by immunoSEQ multiplex PCR, yet TCRdb's version contains in-frame clones alone and is incomplete. The table lists about 1 million clones, 65% to 80% of them singletons. Trimming pared 10 bases from V and 5 bases from J, leaving 15 bases between. Germline CDR1 is ENHRY and CDR2 is SYGVKD. There are 13 residues in the CDR3. Notes on this clone: Its target is unknown.

Material for sequencing was memory CD4+ T cells sorted from blood. Specified subset: CD45RA-negative fraction. The TCR originated in a man aged 18-30 years in good health. The chain employs TRBV10-3 and TRBJ2-1; D not resolved. This CDR3 reads CATTDQSHNEQFF. The CDR3 coding sequence is TGTGCCACTACCGACCAGTCCCACAATGAGCAGTTCTTC.